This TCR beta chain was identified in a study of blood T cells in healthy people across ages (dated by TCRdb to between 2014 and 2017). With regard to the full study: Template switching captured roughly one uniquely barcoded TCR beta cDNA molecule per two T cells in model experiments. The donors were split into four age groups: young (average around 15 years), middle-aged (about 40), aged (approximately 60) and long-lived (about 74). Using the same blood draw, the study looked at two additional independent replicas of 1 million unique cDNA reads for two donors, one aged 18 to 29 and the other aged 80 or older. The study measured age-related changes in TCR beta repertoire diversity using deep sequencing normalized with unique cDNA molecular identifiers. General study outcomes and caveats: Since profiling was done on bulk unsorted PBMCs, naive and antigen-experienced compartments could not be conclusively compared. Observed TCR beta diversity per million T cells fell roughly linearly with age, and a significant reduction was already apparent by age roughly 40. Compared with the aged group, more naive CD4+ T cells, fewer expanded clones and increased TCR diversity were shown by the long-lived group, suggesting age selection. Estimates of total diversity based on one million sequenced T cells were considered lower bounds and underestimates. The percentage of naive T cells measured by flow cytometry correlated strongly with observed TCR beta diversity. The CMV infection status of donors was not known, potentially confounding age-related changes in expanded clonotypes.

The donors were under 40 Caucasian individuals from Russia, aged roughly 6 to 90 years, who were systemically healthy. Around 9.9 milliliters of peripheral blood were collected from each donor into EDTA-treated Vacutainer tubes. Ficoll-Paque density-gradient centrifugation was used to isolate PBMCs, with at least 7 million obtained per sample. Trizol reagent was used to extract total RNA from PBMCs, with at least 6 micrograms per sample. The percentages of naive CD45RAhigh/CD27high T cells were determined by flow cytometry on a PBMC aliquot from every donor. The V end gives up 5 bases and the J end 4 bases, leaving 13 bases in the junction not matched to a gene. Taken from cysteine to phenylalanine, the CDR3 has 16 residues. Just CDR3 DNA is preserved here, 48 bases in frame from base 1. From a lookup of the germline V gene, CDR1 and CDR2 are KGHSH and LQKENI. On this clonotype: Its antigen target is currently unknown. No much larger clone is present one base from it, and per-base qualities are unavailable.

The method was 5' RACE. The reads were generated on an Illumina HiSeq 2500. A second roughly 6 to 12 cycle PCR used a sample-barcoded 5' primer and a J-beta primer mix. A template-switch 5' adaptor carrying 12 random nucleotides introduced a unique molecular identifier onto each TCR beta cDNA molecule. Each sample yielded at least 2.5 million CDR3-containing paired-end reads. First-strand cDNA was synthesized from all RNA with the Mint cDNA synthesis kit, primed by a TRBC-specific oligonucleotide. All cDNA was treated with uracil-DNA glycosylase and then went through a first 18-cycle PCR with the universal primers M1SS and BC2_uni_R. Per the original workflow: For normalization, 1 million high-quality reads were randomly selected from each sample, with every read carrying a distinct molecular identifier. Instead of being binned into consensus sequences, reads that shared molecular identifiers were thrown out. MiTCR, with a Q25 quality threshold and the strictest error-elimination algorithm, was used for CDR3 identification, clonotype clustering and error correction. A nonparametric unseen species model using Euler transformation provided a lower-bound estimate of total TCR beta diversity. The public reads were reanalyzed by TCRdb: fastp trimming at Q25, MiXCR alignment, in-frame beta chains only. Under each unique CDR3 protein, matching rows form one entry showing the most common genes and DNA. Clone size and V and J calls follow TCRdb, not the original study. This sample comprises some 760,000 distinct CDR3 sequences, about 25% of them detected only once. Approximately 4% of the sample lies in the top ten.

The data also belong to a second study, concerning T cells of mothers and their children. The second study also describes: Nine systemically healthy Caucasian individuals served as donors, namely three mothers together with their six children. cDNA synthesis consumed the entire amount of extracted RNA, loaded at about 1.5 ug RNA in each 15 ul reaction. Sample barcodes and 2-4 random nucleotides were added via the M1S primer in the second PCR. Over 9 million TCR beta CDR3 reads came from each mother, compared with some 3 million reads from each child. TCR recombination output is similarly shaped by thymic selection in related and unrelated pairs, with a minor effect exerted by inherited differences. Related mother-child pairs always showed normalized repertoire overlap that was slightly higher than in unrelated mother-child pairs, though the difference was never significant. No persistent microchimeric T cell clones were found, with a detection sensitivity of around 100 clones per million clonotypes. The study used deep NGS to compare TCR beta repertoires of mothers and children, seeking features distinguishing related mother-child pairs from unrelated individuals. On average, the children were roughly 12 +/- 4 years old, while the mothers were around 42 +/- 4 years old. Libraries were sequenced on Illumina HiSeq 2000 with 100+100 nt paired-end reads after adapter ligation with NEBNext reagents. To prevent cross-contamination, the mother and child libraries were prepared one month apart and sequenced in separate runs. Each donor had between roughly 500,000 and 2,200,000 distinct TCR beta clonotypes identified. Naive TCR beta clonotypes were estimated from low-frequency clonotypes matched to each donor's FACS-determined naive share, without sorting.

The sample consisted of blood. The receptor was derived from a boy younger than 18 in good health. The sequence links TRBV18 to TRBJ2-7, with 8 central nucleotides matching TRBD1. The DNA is TGTGCCAGCTCAAACTCCCCGGCGACAGGGGTATACGAGCAGTACTTC. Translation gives CASSNSPATGVYEQYF.